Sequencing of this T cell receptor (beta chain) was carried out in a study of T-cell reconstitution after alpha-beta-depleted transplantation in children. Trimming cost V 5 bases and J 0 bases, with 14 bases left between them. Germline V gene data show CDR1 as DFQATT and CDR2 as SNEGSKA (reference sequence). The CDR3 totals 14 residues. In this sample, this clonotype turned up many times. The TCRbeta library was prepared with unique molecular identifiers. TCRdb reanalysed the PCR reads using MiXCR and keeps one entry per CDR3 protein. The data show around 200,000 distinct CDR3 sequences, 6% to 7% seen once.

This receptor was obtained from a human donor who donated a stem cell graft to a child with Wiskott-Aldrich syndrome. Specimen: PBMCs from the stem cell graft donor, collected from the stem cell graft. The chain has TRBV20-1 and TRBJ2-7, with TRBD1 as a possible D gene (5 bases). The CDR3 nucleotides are TGCAGTGCTGCCGACAGCCGTCTCTCCTACGAGCAGTACTTC. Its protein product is CSAADSRLSYEQYF.